This TCR beta chain appears in the sequencing data of a study of OX40 agonist ivuxolimab in advanced cancers. Study-level background: Earlier treatment with anti-PD-1, anti-PD-L1 or anti-CTLA-4 was permitted, and 30% to 40% had received some. Notes on the study in general: CD4+ T cells averaged fewer expanded clones than CD8+ T cells. Expanded peripheral T-cell antigen specificity went undetermined.

This table comes from immunoSEQ multiplex PCR, and its TCRdb copy is limited to in-frame clones, with some not included. The sample shows 66,000 or so clones, less than 85% of them seen only once. As for this clone: No antigen is known for it.

Autoimmune disease history or systemic immunosuppression was exclusionary. V shed 0 bases and J shed 1 base, with 9 bases lying between them. CDR1 and CDR2 (germline): SGHRS, YFSETQ. The CDR3 consists of 15 residues. The origin of this receptor is an adult with an advanced solid tumor such as melanoma, head and neck, liver or kidney cancer. The genes are TRBV5-1 and TRBJ2-3, with D perhaps matching TRBD1 (6 bases). Sequences were derived from CD4+ or CD8+ T cells sorted from blood, sampled in a trial of the OX40 agonist ivuxolimab. DNA for the CDR3: TGCGCCAGCAGCTTGGACCCAGGGGGCACAGATACGCAGTATTTT. This sequence encodes CASSLDPGGTDTQYF.